Presented here are 19 T cell receptor beta chains from one specimen sequenced in a study of CD8+ T cells in alopecia areata. Sequencing used cDNA as its template, made by extracting RNA and reverse transcribing it. This table comes from immunoSEQ multiplex PCR, and its TCRdb copy is limited to in-frame clones, with some not included. Among some 180,000 clones, roughly 65% were seen once, and the ten largest hold approximately 1.7%. The sample was CD4+ T cells sorted from blood, taken at week 0. The receptor source for this set is a human donor with alopecia areata.

This clone has a handful of counts. The genes are TRBV7-9 and TRBJ2-1; D is ambiguous. V lost 5 bases, J lost 9 bases, and 11 bases lay in between. The germline V gene has CDR1 SEHNR and CDR2 FQNEAQ (reference sequence). The CDR3 has 12 residues. The CDR3 DNA reads as TGTGCCAGCAGCCCCTCTCATGTTGAGCAGTTCTTC. It yields the protein CASSPSHVEQFF.

The V call is TRBV2, the J call TRBJ2-5; perhaps TRBD1 as D (6 bases). This CDR3 is built from 17 residues. Germline V gives CDR1 SNHLY, CDR2 FYNNEI. Trimming removed 7 bases at V and 5 bases at J, with 26 bases between. The CDR3 DNA sequence: TGTGCCAGCACCCCGTGGAGAGGACAGCGATTTCGGGAGACCCAGTACTTC. Translating it yields CASTPWRGQRFRETQYF.

V usage is TRBV7-2 and J usage is TRBJ1-2; TRBD1 matches at 7 bases. The CDR3 consists of 14 residues. CDR1 is SGHTA and CDR2 is FQGNSA in the germline V gene. Trimming at V came to 1 base and at J to 2 bases, leaving 1 base not matched to a gene. CDR3 region: CASSLGDRNYGYTF. CDR3 nucleotides: TGTGCCAGCAGCTTAGGGGACAGAAACTATGGCTACACCTTC. Full variable domain (remainder filled in from reference TRBV7-2 and TRBJ1-2): GAGVSQSPSNKVTEKGKDVELRCDPISGHTALYWYRQSLGQGLEFLIYFQGNSAPDKSGLPSDRFSAERTGGSVSTLTIQRTQQEDSAVYLCASSLGDRNYGYTFGSGTRLTVV.

This clone was counted once. This chain uses TRBV7-2 with TRBJ1-2; perhaps TRBD1 as D (6 bases). From germline, CDR1 is SGHTA and CDR2 FQGNSA. Trimming took 4 bases from V and 7 from J, leaving 16 bases between them. The CDR3 extends over 14 amino acids. The CDR3 loop reads CASSSPGAPSGYTF. Here the CDR3 DNA reads TGTGCCAGCAGCTCCCCAGGGGCGCCGAGTGGCTACACCTTC.

This clone has a handful of counts. The genes are TRBV7-8 and TRBJ2-1; 8 bases match TRBD1. Germline CDR1 SGHVS, CDR2 FQNEAQ. V lost 1 base, J lost 15 bases, and 5 bases stayed unmatched. The CDR3 spans 12 residues. CDR3 protein: CASSLVSGGPFF. The DNA for the CDR3 is TGTGCCAGCAGCTTAGTTTCAGGGGGCCCGTTCTTC.

This chain links TRBV11-3 with TRBJ2-1, with 9 positions matching TRBD1. Germline V gene sequence: CDR1 SGHNT, CDR2 YENEEA. V was clipped by 4 bases and J by 2 bases; unmatched bases: 3. There are 15 residues in the CDR3. CDR3 region: CASSSTGGTYNEQFF. CDR3 coding DNA: TGTGCCAGCAGCTCGACAGGGGGTACCTACAATGAGCAGTTCTTC.

The chain links TRBV5-6 to TRBJ2-5; possibly TRBD1 or TRBD2 for D (5 bases each). Trimming took off 4 bases at V and 5 bases at J, with 18 bases between the two ends. Germline V gives CDR1 SGHDT, CDR2 YYEEEE. There are 15 residues in the CDR3. Here the CDR3 reads CASSRLGPKGETQYF. The DNA for the CDR3 is TGTGCCAGCAGCAGGCTGGGACCGAAGGGGGAGACCCAGTACTTC.

This clone showed up just a few times. The chain has TRBV9 and TRBJ1-2; no clear D gene. CDR3 size: 12 residues. From germline, CDR1 is SGDLS and CDR2 YYNGEE. V was trimmed by 0 bases and J by 4 bases, leaving 4 bases between them. The CDR3 DNA follows: TGTGCCAGCAGCGTAGACAGCTATGGCTACACCTTC. It translates to CASSVDSYGYTF.

The V call is TRBV5-1, the J call TRBJ2-5, with TRBD2 matching 11 bases. Per germline, CDR1 SGHRS and CDR2 YFSETQ. The J segment lost 3 bases and the V segment lost 2 bases, leaving 0 bases of the junction unmatched. This CDR3 has 14 amino acids. This chain's CDR3 is CASSLLAGEETQYF. The CDR3 bases are TGCGCCAGCAGCTTACTAGCGGGGGAAGAGACCCAGTACTTC.

The chain is built from TRBV29-1 and TRBJ1-6; tentatively, D is TRBD1 (5 bases). The length of the CDR3 is 13 residues. Germline CDR1 SQVTM, CDR2 ANQGSEA. Trimming took 4 bases from V and 6 from J, leaving 10 bases between them. The CDR3 coding sequence is TGCAGCGTTGCAGGGCAGCCTAATTCACCCCTCCACTTT. Encoded protein: CSVAGQPNSPLHF. The whole variable domain, filled in from reference TRBV29-1 and TRBJ1-6, reads SAVISQKPSRDICQRGTSLTIQCQVDSQVTMMFWYRQQPGQSLTLIATANQGSEATYESGFVIDKFPISRPNLTFSTLTVSNMSPEDSSIYLCSVAGQPNSPLHFGNGTRLTVT.

This rearrangement joins TRBV27 to TRBJ1-2; D is uncertain. CDR1 and CDR2 from the germline V gene are MNHEY and SMNVEV (reference sequence). The CDR3 has 14 residues. Trimming shortened V by 2 bases and J by 6 bases, and 13 bases separated the two germline ends. The CDR3 loop reads CASSLPVVEDGYTF. CDR3 nucleotides: TGTGCCAGCAGTTTACCGGTGGTAGAGGATGGCTACACCTTC.

The chain links TRBV13 to TRBJ1-5; 8 nucleotides agree with TRBD1. CDR3 length: 15 residues. V lost 10 bases, J lost 6 bases, and 14 bases stayed unmatched. Germline CDR1 reads PRHDT; CDR2 reads FYEKMQ (reference sequence). CDR3 sequence (DNA): TGTGCCATCTCAGGGGGCGCATGCTGGGTTCAGCCCCAGCATTTT. Protein: CAISGGACWVQPQHF.

The chain joins TRBV29-1 to TRBJ2-5; 8 nucleotides align to TRBD2. The CDR3 runs 15 residues. Germline assignment: CDR1 SQVTM and CDR2 ANQGSEA. After removal of 3 bases from V and 4 bases from J, the junction contained 10 bases not matched to a gene. The CDR3 reads CSVDLAGFRRETQYF. CDR3 bases: TGCAGCGTTGACTTAGCGGGGTTCCGGAGAGAGACCCAGTACTTC.

The rearrangement joins TRBV2 to TRBJ1-5, with TRBD1 matching 7 bases. Trimming removed 5 bases from V and 7 bases from J; junction bases left unmatched: 5. Germline CDR1 and CDR2: SNHLY and FYNNEI. The CDR3 length is 13 residues. CDR3 protein: CASSTGERQPQHF. Here the CDR3 DNA reads TGTGCCAGCAGTACAGGGGAGAGGCAGCCCCAGCATTTT.

This chain links TRBV4-3 with TRBJ1-2, with a possible D match to TRBD1 (5 bases). Germline lookup yields CDR1 LGHNA and CDR2 YSLEER. V shed 3 bases and J shed 6 bases, with 11 bases lying between them. The CDR3 covers 13 residues. The CDR3 reads CASSHSKGHGYTF. The CDR3 nucleotides read TGCGCCAGCAGCCATTCAAAGGGGCATGGCTACACCTTC.

This clone has a handful of counts. J is TRBJ1-2 and V is TRBV19; 8 bases line up with TRBD1. The germline V gene encodes CDR1 LNHDA and CDR2 SQIVND (reference sequence). CDR3 length equals 15 residues. Losses at the gene ends were 8 bases for V and 7 bases for J; bases not matched to a gene: 15. For the CDR3, the DNA is TGTGCCAGTTCGAACGACAGGGGAAGAATGAGTGGCTACACCTTC. Its protein product is CASSNDRGRMSGYTF.

As DNA, the CDR3 is TGCAGCGTTTCCCACGACACAGATACGCAGTATTTT. Translated: CSVSHDTDTQYF. The V gene is TRBV29-1, the J gene TRBJ2-3; D unresolved. CDR1 SQVTM and CDR2 ANQGSEA come from the germline V gene. The CDR3 has 12 amino acids. V dropped 5 bases and J dropped 2 bases, with 8 bases sitting between them.

The genes are TRBV4-1 and TRBJ2-2, with D possibly matching TRBD1 (5 bases). CDR3 length: 14 residues. Per germline, CDR1 MGHRA and CDR2 YSYEKL. Trimming cost V 0 bases and J 9 bases, with 11 bases left between them. In DNA form, the CDR3 reads TGCGCCAGCAGCCAAGAGGCCAGGGCAAGGGAGCTGTTTTTT. Encoded protein: CASSQEARARELFF.

The CDR3 DNA sequence: TGCAGTGCTTGGAAGGAGGGGAAACTGTTTTTT. This gives the protein CSAWKEGKLFF. The chain has TRBV20-1 and TRBJ1-4; TRBD1 might be the D (5 bases). CDR1 is DFQATT, CDR2 SNEGSKA, per germline (reference sequence). The CDR3 length is 11 residues. The germline V and J ends were trimmed by 5 bases and 11 bases, with 12 bases remaining between them.